This TCR beta chain was recovered during a study of control samples from healthy donors and cancer patients. Some clones are missing from TCRdb's copy, which holds only in-frame ones; the method was immunoSEQ multiplex PCR. The sample has about 410,000 clones, 90% seen once. After removal of 2 bases from V and 8 bases from J, the junction contained 5 bases not matched to a gene. This CDR3 region has 14 residues. CDR1 is SGHTA and CDR2 is FQGTGA in the germline V gene. This clone was recorded only once. V is TRBV7-3 and J is TRBJ2-1, with 8 bases fitting TRBD2. Sequenced: PBMCs. The source is a man between 35 and 55 years old with head and neck cancer. CDR3 protein: CASSLLSGMDEQFF. In nucleotides, the CDR3 is TGTGCCAGCAGCTTACTTAGCGGGATGGATGAGCAGTTCTTC.